This TCR beta chain derives from a study of T cell responses to AZD1222 COVID-19 vaccine. Repertoires were generated with immunoSEQ multiplex PCR, while TCRdb's copy carries only in-frame clones and drops some. Counted here are around 130,000 clones, 80% to 90% occurring once; the ten biggest clones make up approximately 3.4%. Trimming at V came to 3 bases and at J to 4 bases, leaving 10 bases not matched to a gene. This CDR3 spans 15 amino acids. The germline V gene encodes CDR1 DFQATT and CDR2 SNEGSKA (reference sequence). J is TRBJ2-7 and V is TRBV20-1, with 9 bases matching TRBD2. This receptor was obtained from an adult in good health. Here the sequenced sample was peripheral blood, taken on day 0 of AZD1222 vaccination. The CDR3 sequence: CSASIPRTSAYEQYF. The CDR3 region has the DNA TGCAGTGCTAGTATTCCCCGGACTAGCGCGTACGAGCAGTACTTC.